The T cell receptor (beta chain) under discussion was sequenced for a study of PD-1 blockade in classical Hodgkin lymphoma. This clone was counted only a few times. The CDR3 is made up of 21 amino acids. V dropped 6 bases and J dropped 0 bases, with 30 bases sitting between them. Germline CDR1 and CDR2: SGHVS and FQNEAQ. Clones were read by immunoSEQ multiplex PCR, and TCRdb kept only the in-frame ones, dropping some. The sample has about 14,000 clones; roughly 80% are singletons. Each patient experienced a relapse that followed autologous stem cell transplantation, and brentuximab vedotin exposure varied. Patients showed best responses of complete response, partial response or progressive disease.

The input for sequencing was peripheral blood mononuclear cells (PBMCs), taken before the second cycle of nivolumab. V and J are TRBV7-8 and TRBJ2-1; D not certain. The sequence derives from a human donor with classical Hodgkin lymphoma. CDR3: CASRNPPKKGRGGGSYNEQFF. The CDR3 bases are TGTGCCAGCAGGAACCCCCCCAAGAAGGGCAGAGGTGGCGGCTCCTACAATGAGCAGTTCTTC.